This T cell receptor beta chain came from a study of vaccination and CD4 T cells after COVID-19. Across the study: Overlapping SARS-CoV-2, HCoV-NL63, HCoV-OC43 and HCoV-229E spike peptides were used to stimulate cells.

Trimming pared 2 bases from V and 8 bases from J, leaving 22 bases between. The germline V gene encodes CDR1 GTSNPN and CDR2 SVGIG (reference sequence). This CDR3 comprises 16 residues. For this clonotype: Its antigen remains unidentified.

The Oncomine TCR Beta short-read assay sequenced DNA from cultured CD4+ T cells. TCRdb re-called the PCR reads with MiXCR, one entry per CDR3 protein. Seen here are approximately 11,000 distinct CDR3 sequences, less than 55% observed once, and the top ten hold 6.5% to 8%. Documented treatment: roughly ten-day PBMC culture with coronavirus spike peptide pools or control peptides (ViraFEST assay). The TCR originated in a human donor who had recovered from COVID-19. Material: CD4+ T cells from blood, cultured in vitro. The gene calls are TRBV30 and TRBJ1-5, with D possibly matching TRBD1 (6 bases). The CDR3 region is CAWSPPLGGGLEPQHF. The CDR3 DNA reads TGTGCCTGGAGTCCACCCCTGGGCGGGGGCTTGGAGCCCCAGCATTTT.